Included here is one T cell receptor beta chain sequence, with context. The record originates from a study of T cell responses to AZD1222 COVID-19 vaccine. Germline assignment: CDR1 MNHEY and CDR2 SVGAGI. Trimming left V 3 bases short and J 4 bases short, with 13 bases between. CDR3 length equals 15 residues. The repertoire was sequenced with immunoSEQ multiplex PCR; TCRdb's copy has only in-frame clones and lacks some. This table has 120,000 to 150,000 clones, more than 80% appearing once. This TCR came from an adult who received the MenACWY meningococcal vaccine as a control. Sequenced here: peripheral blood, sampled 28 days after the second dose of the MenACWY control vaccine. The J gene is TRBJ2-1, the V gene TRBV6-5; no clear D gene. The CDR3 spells CASSYLAASYNEQFF. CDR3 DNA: TGTGCCAGCAGTTATCTGGCAGCTTCGTACAATGAGCAGTTCTTC.